Following are 5 T cell receptor beta chains from one sample sequenced in a study of blood T cell repertoires in COVID-19. Data came from immunoSEQ multiplex PCR; TCRdb stores just in-frame clones and leaves some out. Seen here are just over 300,000 clones, roughly nine tenths observed once, and the top ten hold more than 2%. The sample comprised peripheral blood. Receptor source: a young man with active or convalescent COVID-19.

The table lists this clone with a count of one. The chain joins TRBV5-4 to TRBJ1-2, with 7 bases lining up with TRBD1. Germline V CDR1 and CDR2: SGHNT, YYREEE (reference sequence). This CDR3 is 14 amino acids long. J lost 0 bases, V lost 4 bases, and 3 bases had no gene match. The CDR3 region is CASSIGTANYGYTF. CDR3 DNA: TGTGCCAGCAGCATCGGGACAGCTAACTATGGCTACACCTTC.

This clone came up once. The chain joins TRBV14 to TRBJ2-7, with 8 bases fitting TRBD1. Trimming removed 1 base from V and 0 bases from J; junction bases left unmatched: 8. Germline V gene data show CDR1 as SGHDN and CDR2 as FVKESK. The CDR3 contains 17 residues. DNA of the CDR3: TGTGCCAGCAGCCAAGCTAGGACAGGGAAAAGCTCCTACGAGCAGTACTTC. Its translation is CASSQARTGKSSYEQYF.

The genes are TRBV3-1 (or the pseudogene TRBV3-2) and TRBJ2-7; D remains unclear. Trimming left V 0 bases short and J 0 bases short, with 9 bases between. Germline V gene data show CDR1 as LGHDT and CDR2 as YNNKEL (reference sequence). The CDR3 loop spans 15 amino acids. The CDR3, as DNA: TGTGCCAGCAGCCAAGATTACAGATCCTCCTACGAGCAGTACTTC. Amino acids: CASSQDYRSSYEQYF.

The chain combines TRBV7-9 with TRBJ2-7, with TRBD1 matching over 10 bases. J gave up 1 base and V 5 bases, and 5 bases lay outside the gene matches. Per germline, CDR1 SEHNR and CDR2 FQNEAQ (reference sequence). The CDR3 sequence is 15 residues long. For the CDR3, the DNA is TGTGCCAGCAGCCAGGACAGGGGGTCGTCCTACGAGCAGTACTTC. Amino acid sequence: CASSQDRGSSYEQYF.

This clone is a singleton in its sample. This rearrangement joins TRBV4-3 to TRBJ2-6, with TRBD1 matching 12 bases. The V gene end was trimmed by 3 bases and the J gene end by 3 bases; junction bases not matched to a gene: 3. CDR1 is LGHNA, CDR2 YSLEER, per germline. The CDR3 spans 17 residues. The CDR3 is CASSQGQGAFGANVLTF. CDR3 in DNA: TGCGCCAGCAGCCAGGGACAGGGGGCTTTTGGGGCCAACGTCCTGACTTTC.